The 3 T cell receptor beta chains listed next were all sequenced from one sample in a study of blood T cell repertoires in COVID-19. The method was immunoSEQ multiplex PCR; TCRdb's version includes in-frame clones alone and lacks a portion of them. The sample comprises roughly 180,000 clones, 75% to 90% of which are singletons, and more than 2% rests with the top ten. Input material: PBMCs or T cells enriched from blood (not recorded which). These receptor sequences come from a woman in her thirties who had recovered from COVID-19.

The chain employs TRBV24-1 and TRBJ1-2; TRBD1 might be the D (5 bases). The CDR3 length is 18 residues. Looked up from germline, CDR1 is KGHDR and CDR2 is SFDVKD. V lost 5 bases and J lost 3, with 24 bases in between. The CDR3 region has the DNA TGTGCCACCAGTGTCATTGGCGGGGTAGGGGACGACTACTATGGCTACACCTTC. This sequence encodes CATSVIGGVGDDYYGYTF.

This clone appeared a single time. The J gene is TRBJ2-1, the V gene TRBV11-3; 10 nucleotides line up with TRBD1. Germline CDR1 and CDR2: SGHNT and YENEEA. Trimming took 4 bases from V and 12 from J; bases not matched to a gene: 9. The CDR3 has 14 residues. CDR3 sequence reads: CASSSSDRDRGQFF. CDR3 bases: TGTGCCAGCAGCTCGAGCGATCGGGACAGGGGGCAGTTCTTC. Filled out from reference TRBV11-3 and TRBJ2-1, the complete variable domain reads EAGVVQSPRYKIIEKKQPVAFWCNPISGHNTLYWYLQNLGQGPELLIRYENEEAVDDSQLPKDRFSAERLKGVDSTLKIQPAELGDSAVYLCASSSSDRDRGQFFGPGTRLTVL.

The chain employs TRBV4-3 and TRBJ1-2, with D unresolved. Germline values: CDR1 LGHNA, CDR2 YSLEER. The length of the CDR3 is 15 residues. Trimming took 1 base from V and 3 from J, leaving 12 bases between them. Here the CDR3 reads CASSQGVEGDYGYTF. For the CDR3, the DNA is TGCGCCAGCAGCCAAGGAGTGGAGGGCGACTATGGCTACACCTTC.